This TCR beta chain was sequenced for a study of blood T cell repertoires in COVID-19. As for the study in general: COVID-19 samples collected from the United States, Italy and Spain covered acute and convalescent phases. T cells, B-cell-depleted T cells, or PBMCs provided the cDNA or gDNA that served as material.

In this sample, this clone turned up many times. Per the study methods: Estimated nucleated cell counts came from reference gene primer amplification. Profiled with immunoSEQ multiplex PCR; TCRdb holds only in-frame clones, not every one. V and J calls and clone size are copied from that table; D and trimming were computed from the DNA. Of 200,000 to 300,000 clones detected, approximately 80% appear once; the ten largest clones hold 2% to 2.5%. The germline CDR1 and CDR2 sequences are LNHDA and SQIVND (reference sequence). The CDR3 contains 14 residues. Between the trimmed V and J ends, which lost 4 bases and 7 bases, there was a span of 14 bases.

The sequenced sample was peripheral blood. The J gene is TRBJ2-4, the V gene TRBV19; D perhaps matches TRBD2 (6 bases). This receptor was taken from a man aged 35 to 55 who had recovered from COVID-19. DNA for the CDR3: TGTGCCAGTAGTACGGGATCCCGGGGGAACATTCAGTACTTC. This sequence encodes CASSTGSRGNIQYF.